This T cell receptor beta chain comes out of a study of blood T cell repertoires in COVID-19. In the study overall: Material from acute and convalescent COVID-19 was sourced from the United States, Italy and Spain. T cells, B-cell-depleted T cells, or PBMCs supplied cDNA or gDNA.

Authors' analysis steps: Researchers report that nucleated cell counts were estimated from reference gene primer amplification. Using immunoSEQ multiplex PCR, the repertoire was profiled, and TCRdb retains in-frame clones only, with some absent. The V and J calls and clone size are taken from that table; D and trimming were inferred from the DNA. The sample lists 130,000 to 150,000 clones, approximately 81% seen once, with 5.5% in the top ten. What was sequenced was PBMCs or T cells enriched from blood (not recorded which). The receptor was isolated from a man aged 40-49 years with acute COVID-19.

The CDR3 nucleotides read TGTGCCATCAGTGAGGTCAGCTACGAGCAGTACTTC. It is translated as CAISEVSYEQYF. This chain links TRBV10-3 with TRBJ2-7; D uncertain. The CDR3 is 12 residues long. The V gene lost 2 bases and the J gene lost 3 bases, with 5 bases spanning the gap. CDR1 and CDR2 from the germline V gene are ENHRY and SYGVKD.